A selection of T cell receptor beta chains follows, all from one sample in a study of long-term antiretroviral therapy in people with HIV. Sequencing used immunoSEQ multiplex PCR; TCRdb keeps in-frame clones, though not all of them. The sample records under 30,000 clones, under 90% being singletons. The sample was unsorted PBMCs, taken at the start of antiretroviral therapy, before treatment. The receptors here all came from a woman aged 18-29 years with HIV. Each CDR3 is given with its conserved first and last residue. A D gene is named only where the DNA matches it firmly. Only some rows state a clone size, as once, few, many or a class for expanded clones.

j_gene,v_gene,abundance,d_gene,CDR3aa,CDR3nt
TRBJ1-3,TRBV15,.,.,CATGKGRGGNTIYF,TGTGCCACAGGGAAAGGGCGCGGTGGAAACACCATATATTTT
TRBJ2-6,TRBV30,.,.,CALDQSYSGANVLTF,TGTGCCTTAGACCAATCGTATTCTGGGGCCAACGTCCTGACTTTC
TRBJ2-2,TRBV27,.,.,CASSLWQGGTGELFF,TGTGCCAGCAGCTTATGGCAGGGCGGTACCGGGGAGCTGTTTTTT
TRBJ2-1,TRBV5-1,.,.,CASSINGQNNEQFF,TGCGCCAGCAGCATAAACGGACAGAACAATGAGCAGTTCTTC
TRBJ2-6,TRBV30,.,.,CAGVRPWPGANVLTF,TGTGCCGGAGTCCGTCCGTGGCCTGGGGCCAACGTCCTGACTTTC
TRBJ2-7,TRBV6-5,.,.,CASSYSGHEQYF,TGTGCCAGCAGTTACTCTGGCCACGAGCAGTACTTC
TRBJ1-1,TRBV6-5,.,TRBD1,CASSYSTGGETEAFF,TGTGCCAGCAGTTACTCGACAGGGGGGGAGACTGAAGCTTTCTTT
TRBJ1-1,TRBV19,few,.,CASGRWGNTEAFF,TGTGCCAGTGGTCGATGGGGGAACACTGAAGCTTTCTTT
TRBJ1-2,TRBV14,.,.,CASSQDLVRERRNYGYTF,TGTGCCAGCAGCCAAGATTTAGTTCGGGAACGGCGCAACTATGGCTACACCTTC
TRBJ2-3,TRBV27,.,.,CASSLILTGVGTDTQYF,TGTGCCAGCAGTTTGATTTTAACGGGAGTGGGCACAGATACGCAGTATTTT
TRBJ2-6,TRBV29-1,.,.,CSAGSLGANVLTF,TGCAGCGCCGGGTCCTTAGGCGCCAACGTCCTGACTTTC
TRBJ1-1,TRBV4-3,.,.,CASSHSRLNTEAFF,TGCGCCAGCAGCCACTCGAGACTGAACACTGAAGCTTTCTTT
TRBJ2-1,TRBV7-9,.,.,CASSFEGYNEQFF,TGTGCCAGCAGCTTTGAGGGTTACAATGAGCAGTTCTTC
TRBJ1-1,TRBV5-4,.,.,CASSLIDATGTEAFF,TGTGCCAGCAGCTTGATAGACGCTACAGGGACTGAAGCTTTCTTT
TRBJ2-1,TRBV6-1,.,TRBD1,CASSEVGTGANEQFF,TGTGCCAGCAGTGAAGTGGGGACAGGAGCCAATGAGCAGTTCTTC
TRBJ2-3,TRBV5-1,.,.,CASNPLERDTQYF,TGCGCCAGCAACCCCCTGGAGCGGGATACGCAGTATTTT
TRBJ1-2,TRBV27,.,.,CASSLSGGYSGYTF,TGTGCCAGCAGTTTATCTGGGGGCTACTCTGGCTACACCTTC
TRBJ1-2,TRBV10-3,.,TRBD1,CAIRGQGEDGYTF,TGTGCCATCAGGGGACAGGGCGAGGATGGCTACACCTTC
TRBJ1-2,TRBV21-1,.,.,CASSIGGGSYGYTF,TGTGCCAGCAGCATAGGGGGGGGTTCCTATGGCTACACCTTC
TRBJ2-7,TRBV7-8,.,.,CATDNLGGIPYEQYF,TGTGCCACGGATAACTTAGGGGGGATCCCCTACGAGCAGTACTTC
TRBJ1-2,TRBV6-5,.,.,CASSYIGNYGYTF,TGTGCCAGCAGTTACATTGGAAACTATGGCTACACCTTC
TRBJ2-1,TRBV5-1,.,TRBD1,CASSQGQGSDEQFF,TGCGCCAGCAGCCAGGGACAGGGGAGTGATGAGCAGTTCTTC
TRBJ2-7,TRBV7-9,.,.,CASSSGRTKIGYEQYF,TGTGCCAGCAGTTCAGGACGGACGAAAATCGGTTACGAGCAGTACTTC
TRBJ1-3,TRBV15,.,.,CATSRDKGTGNTIYF,TGTGCCACCAGCAGAGATAAGGGTACTGGAAACACCATATATTTT
TRBJ2-1,TRBV19,.,.,CASSQSSYNEQFF,TGTGCCAGTAGTCAGAGCTCCTACAATGAGCAGTTCTTC
TRBJ2-2,TRBV27,.,TRBD1,CASSRQGWTGELFF,TGTGCCAGCAGCAGACAGGGGTGGACCGGGGAGCTGTTTTTT
TRBJ1-2,TRBV9,.,.,CASSFTQDGRDGYTF,TGTGCCAGCAGCTTCACACAGGACGGTCGGGATGGCTACACCTTC
TRBJ1-1,TRBV2,.,.,CASSEEMNTEAFF,TGTGCCAGCAGTGAGGAGATGAACACTGAAGCTTTCTTT
TRBJ1-1,TRBV9,.,.,CASSVSANTEAFF,TGTGCCAGCAGCGTTTCAGCGAACACTGAAGCTTTCTTT